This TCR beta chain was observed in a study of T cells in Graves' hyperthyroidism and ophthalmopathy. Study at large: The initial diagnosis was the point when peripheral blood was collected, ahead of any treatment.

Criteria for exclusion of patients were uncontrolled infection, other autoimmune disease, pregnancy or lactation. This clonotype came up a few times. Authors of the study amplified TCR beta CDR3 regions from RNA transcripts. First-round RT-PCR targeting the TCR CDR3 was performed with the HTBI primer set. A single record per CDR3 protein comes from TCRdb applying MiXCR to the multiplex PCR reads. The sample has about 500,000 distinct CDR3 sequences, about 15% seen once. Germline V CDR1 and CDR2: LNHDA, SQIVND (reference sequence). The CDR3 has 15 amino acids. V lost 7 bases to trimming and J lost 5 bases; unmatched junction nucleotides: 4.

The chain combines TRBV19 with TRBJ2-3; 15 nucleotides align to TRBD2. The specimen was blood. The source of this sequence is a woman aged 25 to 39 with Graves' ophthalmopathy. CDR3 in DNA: TGTGCCAGTAATCCGGGACTAGCGGGAGGAGATACGCAGTATTTT. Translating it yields CASNPGLAGGDTQYF.